Following are 32 T cell receptor beta chains from one sample sequenced in a study of T-cell memory formation after mild COVID-19. TCRdb re-called the 5' RACE reads through MiXCR, storing one row per CDR3 protein. Of 350,000 to 500,000 distinct CDR3 sequences in the sample, more than 20% were seen once. Sequencing was performed on PBMCs or a T cell subset sorted from them (not recorded which). The receptors derive from an adult woman who had mild COVID-19 (a few samples of this study predate the infection). Cell type and time point are not known.

J is TRBJ1-3 and V is TRBV20-1, with a weak D call TRBD1 (5 bases). Germline V gives CDR1 DFQATT, CDR2 SNEGSKA (reference sequence). CDR3 length: 15 amino acids. The V gene lost 0 bases and the J gene lost 4 bases, with 13 bases spanning the gap. CDR3 bases: TGCAGTGCTAGAGATTCTGCAGGGTCGGGAAACACCATATATTTT. Protein: CSARDSAGSGNTIYF.

In its sample, this clonotype was seen a few times. V is TRBV19 and J is TRBJ2-7; possibly TRBD2 for D (5 bases). The V gene's germline CDR1 is LNHDA and CDR2 SQIVND (reference sequence). The CDR3 length is 14 residues. The V end was cut by 6 bases, the J end by 2 bases, with 14 bases between. This CDR3 reads CASSGLLFTYEQYF. In nucleotides, the CDR3 is TGTGCCAGTAGCGGACTTCTATTTACCTACGAGCAGTACTTC.

The chain uses TRBV15 and TRBJ2-5; TRBD1 agrees at 10 bases. Germline V lookup: CDR1 LNHNV, CDR2 YYDKDF (reference sequence). This CDR3 is built from 16 residues. V gave up 8 bases and J gave up 1 base; unmatched junction bases: 10. CDR3 nucleotides: TGTGCCACCGCTCAAGACAGGGGGCGAGTCCAAGAGACCCAGTACTTC. The encoded protein is CATAQDRGRVQETQYF.

This clonotype occurred a few times. CDR3 in amino acids: CSARALAGESNEQFF. CDR3 DNA sequence: TGCAGTGCTAGAGCACTAGCGGGAGAATCCAATGAGCAGTTCTTC. The chain links TRBV20-1 to TRBJ2-1; 11 positions match TRBD2. CDR1 and CDR2 from the germline V gene are DFQATT and SNEGSKA (reference sequence). J was trimmed by 6 bases and V by 1 base; bases with no gene match: 5. CDR3 length: 15 residues.

The rearrangement joins TRBV24-1 to TRBJ2-7, with a possible D match to TRBD2 (5 bases). The CDR3 is made up of 14 amino acids. Germline CDR1 reads KGHDR; CDR2 reads SFDVKD. V shed 2 bases and J shed 0 bases, with 7 bases lying between them. Written as DNA, the CDR3 is TGTGCCACCAGTGATTCCCGGGGCTCCTACGAGCAGTACTTC. Encoded protein: CATSDSRGSYEQYF.

This clonotype was counted a few times. This chain joins TRBV12-3 or TRBV12-4 and TRBJ2-7; 7 bases align to TRBD2. Trimming removed 3 bases from V and 6 bases from J; junction bases left unmatched: 8. The CDR3 length is 14 residues. CDR3 protein: CASSFRGLPLEQYF. The CDR3 DNA sequence: TGTGCCAGCAGTTTTAGGGGACTACCACTCGAGCAGTACTTC.

In its sample, this clonotype was seen a few times. The chain couples TRBV18 to TRBJ2-3; D may correspond to TRBD1 or TRBD2 (6 bases each). This CDR3 has 17 residues. Germline CDR1 is KGHSH and CDR2 is LQKENI. V gave up 0 bases and J gave up 6 bases, with 19 bases separating them. In DNA form, the CDR3 reads TGTGCCAGCTCACCACCCCGGGGGCTCAAAGAGTTGGATACGCAGTATTTT. Translating it yields CASSPPRGLKELDTQYF.

DNA of the CDR3: TGCGCCAGCAGCTTGGGGCAGTCTCCTGAAGCTTTCTTT. Its protein is CASSLGQSPEAFF. The chain carries TRBV5-1 and TRBJ1-1; D remains unclear. CDR1 is SGHRS, CDR2 YFSETQ, per germline. V dropped 0 bases and J dropped 6 bases, with 9 bases sitting between them. The CDR3 totals 13 residues.

The V and J genes are TRBV7-8 and TRBJ1-5; D remains unclear. V lost 1 base and J lost 1, with 8 bases in between. The germline V gene has CDR1 SGHVS and CDR2 FQNEAQ. CDR3 length: 15 residues. The CDR3 region is CASSLELRSNQPQHF. Here the CDR3 DNA reads TGTGCCAGCAGCTTAGAATTAAGAAGCAATCAGCCCCAGCATTTT.

The CDR3: CASSPSGQYSNQPQHF. DNA of the CDR3: TGTGCCAGCAGTCCCAGTGGACAGTATAGCAATCAGCCCCAGCATTTT. V gene TRBV6-6 combines with J gene TRBJ1-5; TRBD1 might be the D (6 bases). The V gene lost 5 bases and the J gene lost 0 bases, with 14 bases spanning the gap. The CDR3 covers 16 residues. Germline V lookup: CDR1 MNHNY, CDR2 SVGAGI (reference sequence).

The chain carries TRBV14 and TRBJ1-2; 8 positions match TRBD1. Germline CDR1 is SGHDN and CDR2 is FVKESK. V lost 0 bases, J lost 6 bases, and 6 bases stayed unmatched. The CDR3 spans 15 residues. CDR3 DNA: TGTGCCAGCAGCCAAGATCCCAGGGGGCGGAATGGCTACACCTTC. Translation: CASSQDPRGRNGYTF. Filled out from reference TRBV14 and TRBJ1-2, the complete variable domain reads EAGVTQFPSHSVIEKGQTVTLRCDPISGHDNLYWYRRVMGKEIKFLLHFVKESKQDESGMPNNRFLAERTGGTYSTLKVQPAELEDSGVYFCASSQDPRGRNGYTFGSGTRLTVV.

The J gene is TRBJ2-7, the V gene TRBV7-2, with D unresolved. The ends were cut back, 1 base at V and 2 bases at J, with 12 bases in the middle. The CDR3 has 15 residues. CDR1 and CDR2 from the germline V gene are SGHTA and FQGNSA. The CDR3 nucleotides read TGTGCCAGCAGCTTAGAAAGGGTTCAGACCTACGAGCAGTACTTC. Its translation is CASSLERVQTYEQYF.

The sample holds a few counts of this clonotype. This rearrangement joins TRBV7-9 to TRBJ1-6, with D perhaps matching TRBD1 (5 bases). The CDR3 is made up of 17 amino acids. V was clipped by 3 bases and J by 3 bases, with 15 bases between them. From germline, CDR1 is SEHNR and CDR2 FQNEAQ (reference sequence). The CDR3 protein is CASSLGSGASYNSPLHF. Here the CDR3 DNA reads TGTGCCAGCAGCTTGGGCTCCGGGGCCAGCTATAATTCACCCCTCCACTTT.

This clonotype showed up just a few times. The chain recombines TRBV29-1 with TRBJ2-1; unclear D gene. The CDR3 consists of 11 residues. With 6 bases removed from V and 9 bases from J, the gap between germline ends came to 12 bases. Germline lookup yields CDR1 SQVTM and CDR2 ANQGSEA. CDR3 in amino acids: CSVPAGGEQFF. CDR3 bases: TGCAGCGTCCCCGCTGGCGGTGAGCAGTTCTTC.

A few counts support this clonotype. The chain has TRBV12-3 or TRBV12-4 and TRBJ2-2; TRBD1 agrees at 7 bases. There are 13 residues in the CDR3. V was clipped by 8 bases and J by 6 bases; unmatched bases: 6. The CDR3 loop is CASHGQGAGELFF. CDR3 nucleotides: TGTGCCAGCCACGGGCAGGGGGCCGGGGAGCTGTTTTTT.

The chain carries TRBV12-3 or TRBV12-4 and TRBJ1-2; 11 bases match TRBD1. This CDR3 region has 15 residues. The V gene end was trimmed by 5 bases and the J gene end by 8 bases; junction bases not matched to a gene: 10. The CDR3 spells CASSPLGQGALGYTF. The CDR3 DNA sequence: TGTGCCAGCAGTCCCCTAGGACAGGGGGCTCTAGGCTACACCTTC.

This chain joins TRBV11-2 and TRBJ1-2, with a possible D match to TRBD1 (5 bases). CDR3 length: 17 amino acids. Germline V gene sequence: CDR1 SGHAT, CDR2 FQNNGV. Trimming took off 1 base at V and 7 bases at J, with 22 bases between the two ends. CDR3 loop: CASSLVSVSGPTPGYTF. For the CDR3, the DNA is TGTGCCAGCAGCTTAGTCTCAGTATCGGGACCTACTCCTGGCTACACCTTC. Full variable domain (rest looked up from reference TRBV11-2 and TRBJ1-2): EAGVAQSPRYKIIEKRQSVAFWCNPISGHATLYWYQQILGQGPKLLIQFQNNGVVDDSQLPKDRFSAERLKGVDSTLKIQPAKLEDSAVYLCASSLVSVSGPTPGYTFGSGTRLTVV.

The chain combines TRBV2 with TRBJ1-2, with 9 bases lining up with TRBD1. Germline V gene sequence: CDR1 SNHLY, CDR2 FYNNEI. The length of the CDR3 is 16 residues. J was trimmed by 4 bases and V by 7 bases; bases with no gene match: 13. For the CDR3, the DNA is TGTGCCAGCACCTTCGAAAGAGACAGGGGGGGCTATGGCTACACCTTC. Translation gives CASTFERDRGGYGYTF.

This clonotype was recorded a few times. The rearrangement links TRBV6-5 to TRBJ2-7; D is tentatively TRBD1 or TRBD2 (5 bases each). The length of the CDR3 is 14 residues. CDR1 is MNHEY and CDR2 is SVGAGI in the germline V gene. Trimming cost V 5 bases and J 3 bases, with 14 bases left between them. DNA for the CDR3: TGTGCCAGCAGTGTCTCCGGGACCGACTACGAGCAGTACTTC. Amino acid sequence: CASSVSGTDYEQYF.

The genes are TRBV6-2 or TRBV6-3 and TRBJ2-7; no clear D gene. V lost 0 bases and J 3 bases, leaving 12 bases between the germline ends. The germline gives CDR1 MNHEY, CDR2 SVGEGT. The CDR3 consists of 15 residues. The CDR3 loop is CASSYSPSPVYEQYF. The CDR3 DNA follows: TGTGCCAGCAGTTACTCGCCATCACCGGTCTACGAGCAGTACTTC.

This clonotype was seen more than once but under ten times. CDR3 amino acids: CASSPEWGNGYTF. CDR3 DNA sequence: TGTGCCAGCAGCCCCGAATGGGGGAACGGCTACACCTTC. The V gene is TRBV7-2, the J gene TRBJ1-2, with D possibly being TRBD1 (5 bases). The germline CDR1 and CDR2 sequences are SGHTA and FQGNSA. The CDR3 extends over 13 amino acids. The V and J ends lost 5 bases and 8 bases respectively, with 15 bases between them.

The chain carries TRBV5-1 and TRBJ1-1; D gene unclear. CDR3 length equals 11 residues. The germline V gene encodes CDR1 SGHRS and CDR2 YFSETQ. Trimming took off 3 bases at V and 6 bases at J, with 6 bases between the two ends. CDR3 sequence: CASSSVSEAFF. CDR3 DNA: TGCGCCAGCAGCTCCGTCTCTGAAGCTTTCTTT.

This clonotype was seen a handful of times. The DNA of the CDR3 is TGTGCCAGCAGATCAACAGGGGGCATCGACGAGCAGTACTTC. Its translation: CASRSTGGIDEQYF. The chain joins TRBV12-3 or TRBV12-4 to TRBJ2-7; 9 nucleotides match TRBD1. There are 14 residues in the CDR3. With 6 bases clipped from V and 5 bases from J, the junction kept 8 bases outside the gene matches.

CDR3 amino acids: CASSRRAWDNEQFF. Here the CDR3 DNA reads TGTGCCAGCAGCCGGAGGGCTTGGGACAATGAGCAGTTCTTC. The chain is built from TRBV3-1 and TRBJ2-1, with TRBD2 as a possible D gene (6 bases). From germline, CDR1 is LGHDT and CDR2 YNNKEL (reference sequence). Trimming stripped 4 bases from V and 5 bases from J, with 12 bases between. CDR3 length: 14 amino acids.

V is TRBV7-2 and J is TRBJ2-3; possibly TRBD2 for D (7 bases). This CDR3 is 15 amino acids long. The V gene's germline CDR1 is SGHTA and CDR2 FQGNSA. V gave up 4 bases and J gave up 0 bases, with 11 bases separating them. The CDR3 reads CASSSAGHSTDTQYF. CDR3 DNA sequence: TGTGCCAGCAGCTCAGCGGGACATAGCACAGATACGCAGTATTTT.

This clonotype was seen only a few times. The chain combines TRBV20-1 with TRBJ2-1; the D gene could be TRBD1 or TRBD2 (5 bases each). The CDR3 has 15 amino acids. CDR1 DFQATT and CDR2 SNEGSKA come from the germline V gene (reference sequence). V was clipped by 0 bases and J by 7 bases, with 16 bases between them. The CDR3 reads CSARDTGTLGNEQFF. CDR3 DNA: TGCAGTGCTAGAGATACCGGGACCTTGGGAAATGAGCAGTTCTTC.

This clonotype came up a few times. This chain uses TRBV5-1 with TRBJ2-1; TRBD2 aligns across 10 bases. The CDR3 consists of 16 residues. CDR1 and CDR2 from the germline V gene are SGHRS and YFSETQ. J was trimmed by 3 bases and V by 1 base; bases with no gene match: 4. CDR3 DNA sequence: TGCGCCAGCAGCTTGTCGTCTAGCGGGGGCTACAATGAGCAGTTCTTC. Translation: CASSLSSSGGYNEQFF.

Ten or more counts support this clonotype. The chain links TRBV29-1 to TRBJ2-2; perhaps D is TRBD1 or TRBD2 (5 bases each). There are 15 residues in the CDR3. Trimming took off 4 bases at V and 2 bases at J, with 14 bases between the two ends. In germline, CDR1 is SQVTM, CDR2 ANQGSEA. CDR3 protein: CSVAKGTANTGELFF. Here the CDR3 DNA reads TGCAGCGTTGCAAAGGGGACCGCTAACACCGGGGAGCTGTTTTTT.

This rearrangement joins TRBV7-2 to TRBJ2-5; TRBD2 aligns across 12 bases. Germline-derived CDR1 and CDR2 are SGHTA and FQGNSA. J lost 7 bases, V lost 0 bases, and 3 bases had no gene match. The CDR3 runs to 15 residues. The CDR3 DNA follows: TGTGCCAGCAGCTTAGCTCTAGCGGGAGGGGGGACCCAGTACTTC. Its protein product is CASSLALAGGGTQYF.

The sample holds a few counts of this clonotype. DNA for the CDR3: TGCAGTGCTACGGGACTAAGGGGGCGAGATACGCAGTATTTT. This translates into CSATGLRGRDTQYF. The V call is TRBV20-1, the J call TRBJ2-3; D is tentatively TRBD1 or TRBD2 (7 bases each). V lost 4 bases to trimming and J lost 5 bases, with 16 bases between them. The CDR3 covers 14 residues. Germline CDR1 reads DFQATT; CDR2 reads SNEGSKA (reference sequence).

This clonotype turned up a few times. This sequence joins TRBV5-5 and TRBJ2-4, with a weak D call TRBD2 (6 bases). The CDR3 runs to 16 residues. In germline, CDR1 is SGHKS, CDR2 YYEKEE (reference sequence). V was trimmed by 5 bases and J by 0 bases, leaving 15 bases between them. Written as DNA, the CDR3 is TGTGCCAGCAGGTCCTGGGGTAGCGGAGCCAAAAACATTCAGTACTTC. Protein sequence: CASRSWGSGAKNIQYF. The complete variable domain, with remaining parts taken from reference TRBV5-5 and TRBJ2-4, reads DAGVTQSPTHLIKTRGQQVTLRCSPISGHKSVSWYQQVLGQGPQFIFQYYEKEERGRGNFPDRFSARQFPNYSSELNVNALLLGDSALYLCASRSWGSGAKNIQYFGAGTRLSVL.

The chain employs TRBV18 and TRBJ2-7; D is undetermined. This CDR3 region has 12 residues. V was clipped by 2 bases and J by 5 bases, with 7 bases between them. CDR1 is KGHSH, CDR2 LQKENI, per germline. CDR3 DNA sequence: TGTGCCAGCTCACCAAGCGCCCACGAGCAGTACTTC. It yields the protein CASSPSAHEQYF.